Here is one T cell receptor (beta chain) with its context. Its antigen is still unknown. The sample comes from a study of cytomegalovirus exposure and HLA in healthy donors. General study results and limits: Researchers reportedly found TCR beta sequences accurately predicted most subjects' HLA-A and HLA-B alleles. The analysis excluded some indistinguishable V segments, including TRBV6-2 and TRBV6-3. In vitro checks showed that three CMV-associated chains really do target CMV antigens. Most CMV-associated TCR beta chains were later found to appear HLA-restricted.

V was pared by 9 bases and J by 7 bases, with 19 bases between. The CDR3 has 14 residues. From germline, CDR1 is MDHEN and CDR2 SYDVKM. PCR was performed using 60 Vbeta and 13 Jbeta primers. TCRdb's table, derived via immunoSEQ multiplex PCR, lists solely in-frame clones and lacks some. The table shows under 110,000 clones, with 75% occurring only once. This chain joins TRBV28 and TRBJ2-1, with a weak D call TRBD1 (5 bases). Sequencing was carried out using PBMCs. This receptor was taken from a male donor in good health and CMV-seropositive. CDR3 in DNA: TGTGCCAGTTGGGTATCGGGCCCAGGGAATGAGCAGTTCTTC. Amino acid sequence: CASWVSGPGNEQFF.